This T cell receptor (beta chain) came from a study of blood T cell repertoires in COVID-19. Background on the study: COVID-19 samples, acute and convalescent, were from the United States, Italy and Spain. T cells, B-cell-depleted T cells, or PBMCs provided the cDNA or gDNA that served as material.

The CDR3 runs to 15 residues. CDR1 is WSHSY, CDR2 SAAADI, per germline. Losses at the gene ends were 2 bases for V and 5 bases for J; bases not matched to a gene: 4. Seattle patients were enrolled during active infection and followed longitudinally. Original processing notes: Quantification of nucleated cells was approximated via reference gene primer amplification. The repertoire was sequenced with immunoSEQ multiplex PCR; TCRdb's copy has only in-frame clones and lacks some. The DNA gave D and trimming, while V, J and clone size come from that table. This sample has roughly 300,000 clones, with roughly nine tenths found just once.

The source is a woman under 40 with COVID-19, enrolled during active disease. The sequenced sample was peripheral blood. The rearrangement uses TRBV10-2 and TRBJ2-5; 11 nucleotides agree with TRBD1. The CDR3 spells CASSEARDRGETQYF. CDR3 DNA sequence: TGCGCCAGCAGTGAGGCCCGGGACAGGGGGGAGACCCAGTACTTC.